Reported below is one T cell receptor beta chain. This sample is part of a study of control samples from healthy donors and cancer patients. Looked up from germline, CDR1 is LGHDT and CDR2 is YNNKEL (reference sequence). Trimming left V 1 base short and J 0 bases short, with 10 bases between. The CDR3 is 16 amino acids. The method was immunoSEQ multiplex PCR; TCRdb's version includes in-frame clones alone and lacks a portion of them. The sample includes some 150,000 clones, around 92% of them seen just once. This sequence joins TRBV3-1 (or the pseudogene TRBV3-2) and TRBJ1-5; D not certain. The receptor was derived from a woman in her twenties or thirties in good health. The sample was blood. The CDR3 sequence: CASSQGHGYSNQPQHF. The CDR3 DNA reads TGTGCCAGCAGCCAAGGCCACGGATATAGCAATCAGCCCCAGCATTTT.